The 25 T cell receptor beta chains below all came from one sample that was sequenced in a study of metastatic and nonmetastatic thyroid tumors. None of the patients had undergone any treatment ahead of thyroid surgery. MiXCR was used by TCRdb to re-call the PCR reads. This sample has under 20,000 clones, with about a quarter found just once. Specimen: tumor tissue. The receptors shown here come from a female donor with papillary thyroid cancer or a benign thyroid nodule (not recorded which). Some clones in this sample may be carry-over from other donors' samples.

This clone has at least ten counts. The CDR3 here is CASSQLHNEQFF. The DNA of the CDR3 is TGTGCCAGCAGCCAGCTACACAATGAGCAGTTCTTC. J is TRBJ2-1 and V is TRBV3-1; no clear D. The length of the CDR3 is 12 residues. The V and J ends lost 3 bases and 5 bases respectively, with 5 bases between them. Germline V gives CDR1 LGHDT, CDR2 YNNKEL (reference sequence).

This clone has only a few counts. This may arise from a read error, as a much more abundant clone is one base away. V and J are TRBV20-1 and TRBJ2-4; D call uncertain. CDR3 length equals 15 residues. Per the germline V gene, CDR1 is DFQATT and CDR2 is SNEGSKA (reference sequence). The DNA for the CDR3 is TGCAGTGCTAGAGTCGGCAGGACGAACAAAAACACTCAGTACTTC. This gives the protein CSARVGRTNKNTQYF.

This clone was detected only a few times. The chain has TRBV2 and TRBJ2-7, with TRBD2 matching over 7 bases. The germline gives CDR1 SNHLY, CDR2 FYNNEI. J gave up 4 bases and V 6 bases, and 12 bases lay outside the gene matches. The CDR3 covers 15 residues. The CDR3 coding sequence is TGTGCCAGCAGCTCCGGGGGAGATAGCGGGTACGAGCAGTACTTC. This translates into CASSSGGDSGYEQYF.

This chain joins TRBV6-1 and TRBJ2-7; unclear D gene. The germline gives CDR1 MNHNS, CDR2 SASEGT. The length of the CDR3 is 12 residues. V lost 2 bases and J lost 6, with 8 bases in between. CDR3 loop: CASSEMWSEQYF. The CDR3 DNA reads as TGTGCCAGCAGTGAAATGTGGTCCGAGCAGTACTTC.

Worth noting for this clone: At one of its ends the junction is not consistent with the germline gene, which may arise from a read error. The rearrangement uses TRBV5-1 and TRBJ2-7; the D gene is possibly TRBD2 (6 bases). Germline-derived CDR1 and CDR2 are SGHRS and YFSETQ. The length of the CDR3 is 16 residues. The CDR3 region has the DNA TGCGCCAGCAGCCCGGCCGGGAGCTGGAGCTCCAACGAGCAGTACTTC. This sequence encodes CASSPAGSWSSNEQYF. The variable domain in full, completed from reference TRBV5-1 and TRBJ2-7, reads KAGVTQTPRYLIKTRGQQVTLSCSPISGHRSVSWYQQTPGQGLQFLFEYFSETQRNKGNFPGRFSGRQFSNSRSEMNVSTLELGDSALYLCASSPAGSWSSNEQYFGPGTRLTVT.

This clone was observed at least ten times. This rearrangement joins TRBV5-5 to TRBJ1-2, with 10 bases identical to TRBD1. The length of the CDR3 is 15 residues. The J segment lost 3 bases and the V segment lost 0 bases, leaving 2 bases of the junction unmatched. CDR1 is SGHKS and CDR2 is YYEKEE in the germline V gene (reference sequence). In nucleotides, the CDR3 is TGTGCCAGCAGCTTGGAGACAGGGGGCGACTATGGCTACACCTTC. It is translated as CASSLETGGDYGYTF.

Notes on this clone: A much larger clone is a single base away; this may be a read error. This chain's CDR3 is CAGSFVSTDTQYF. The CDR3 DNA is TGTGCCGGCAGCTTTGTGAGCACAGATACGCAGTATTTT. J is TRBJ2-3 and V is TRBV7-3; D remains ambiguous. CDR3 size: 13 residues. Germline V gives CDR1 SGHTA, CDR2 FQGTGA.

This clone has ten or more counts. V and J are TRBV19 and TRBJ1-2; D possibly corresponds to TRBD1 (6 bases). V was shortened by 6 bases and J by 0 bases, with 17 bases between the two germline ends. The germline CDR1 and CDR2 sequences are LNHDA and SQIVND (reference sequence). This CDR3 is built from 16 residues. The DNA for the CDR3 is TGTGCCAGTAGGGATAAACAGGGTGAAGCTAACTATGGCTACACCTTC. Translating gives CASRDKQGEANYGYTF.

The chain is built from TRBV20-1 and TRBJ2-1; 9 bases line up with TRBD2. This CDR3 comprises 15 residues. The trim removed 6 bases at V and 4 bases at J, leaving 10 bases unmatched. The germline gives CDR1 DFQATT, CDR2 SNEGSKA (reference sequence). The CDR3 nucleotides read TGCAGTGCCCTCCCGGTGACTAGCGGTTACAATGAGCAGTTCTTC. Encoded protein: CSALPVTSGYNEQFF.

This clone came up many times. A much more abundant neighbour one base away suggests this may be a read error. The same CDR3 can be traced to other DNA sequences in this sample. V usage is TRBV12-3 or TRBV12-4 and J usage is TRBJ1-2; tentatively, D is TRBD1 (5 bases). The V gene lost 3 bases and the J gene lost 4 bases, with 9 bases spanning the gap. This CDR3 has 13 residues. The CDR3 protein is CASSLRGPYGYTF. In DNA form, the CDR3 reads TGTGCCAGCAGTTTGAGGGGACCCTATGGCTACACCTTC.

Comment on this clone: This may be a read error: a much more frequent sequence differs by one nucleotide. The V gene is TRBV9, the J gene TRBJ2-5; 15 bases agree with TRBD2. The CDR3 covers 20 residues. Looked up from germline, CDR1 is SGDLS and CDR2 is YYNGEE. The CDR3 nucleotides read TGTACCAGCAGCGTAGGCCCCGGGACTAGCGGGGGGCCGAGAGAAGAGACCCAGTACTTC. It specifies CTSSVGPGTSGGPREETQYF.

This clone was found a few times. Mismatch with germline at one junction end may stem from a read error. The chain links TRBV6-1 to TRBJ2-1; D remains unclear. This CDR3 has 15 amino acids. Germline values: CDR1 MNHNS, CDR2 SASEGT. The DNA of the CDR3 is TGTGCCAGCAGATTCGACCCGAAGTTCTACAATGAGCAGTCCTTC. Translating gives CASRFDPKFYNEQSF.

The chain combines TRBV5-1 with TRBJ2-1, with 8 nucleotides matching TRBD2. J gave up 11 bases and V 4 bases, and 17 bases lay outside the gene matches. Germline-derived CDR1 and CDR2 are SGHRS and YFSETQ. The CDR3 runs to 16 residues. CDR3 in DNA: TGCGCCAGCAGCCCATCGGGACTAGGTTTGGGTAATAAGCAGTTCTTC. Residues: CASSPSGLGLGNKQFF.

This clone appeared many times. This sample includes further DNA sequences coding for the same CDR3. The rearrangement links TRBV6-1 to TRBJ2-5; D is unresolved. Germline CDR1 reads MNHNS; CDR2 reads SASEGT. The CDR3 is 12 residues long. V gave up 6 bases and J gave up 1 base, with 6 bases separating them. The CDR3 is CASSASQETQYF. CDR3 in DNA: TGTGCCAGCAGCGCGTCCCAAGAGACCCAGTACTTC.

This clone was seen many times. The chain employs TRBV28 and TRBJ1-5, with TRBD1 matching 10 bases. Germline assignment: CDR1 MDHEN and CDR2 SYDVKM. CDR3 length: 16 amino acids. V shed 6 bases and J 4 bases; nucleotides not matched to a gene: 9. The CDR3 loop is CASRAPGQGINQPQHF. The CDR3 DNA follows: TGTGCCAGCAGGGCCCCGGGACAGGGGATTAATCAGCCCCAGCATTTT.

The rearrangement joins TRBV5-1 to TRBJ2-2; D call uncertain. This CDR3 region has 16 residues. V was cut by 0 bases and J by 6 bases, with 15 bases left in between. Germline V gene sequence: CDR1 SGHRS, CDR2 YFSETQ. CDR3 bases: TGCGCCAGCAGCTTGGGATTCGCGGTTTCGTCCGGGGAGCTGTTTTTT. Translating it yields CASSLGFAVSSGELFF.

This clone was counted at least ten times. The chain joins TRBV27 to TRBJ2-5; 7 bases agree with TRBD2. Trimming took 8 bases from V and 2 from J; bases not matched to a gene: 5. The CDR3 covers 13 residues. In germline, CDR1 is MNHEY, CDR2 SMNVEV (reference sequence). In nucleotides, the CDR3 is TGTGCCAGCTCAAGGGAGGGGCAAGAGACCCAGTACTTC. Residues: CASSREGQETQYF.

J is TRBJ2-2 and V is TRBV20-1, with TRBD2 matching 10 bases. Germline loops: CDR1 DFQATT, CDR2 SNEGSKA (reference sequence). The CDR3 is 14 amino acids. V lost 2 bases, J lost 3 bases, and 0 bases stayed unmatched. Here the CDR3 DNA reads TGCAGTGCTAGACTAGCGGGAGACACCGGGGAGCTGTTTTTT. Residues: CSARLAGDTGELFF.

As for this clone: Being one base from a much bigger clone, this may be a read error. The CDR3, as DNA: TGTGCCAGCAGCACGAGGACAGGGGCTAATGAAAAACTGTTTTTT. Protein sequence: CASSTRTGANEKLFF. The rearrangement uses TRBV7-8 and TRBJ1-4; TRBD1 matches 9 bases. This CDR3 has 15 residues. V lost 5 bases to trimming and J lost 3 bases; unmatched junction nucleotides: 4. Germline V gene sequence: CDR1 SGHVS, CDR2 FQNEAQ. The full variable domain, with the rest looked up from reference TRBV7-8 and TRBJ1-4, is GAGVSQSPRYKVAKRGQDVALRCDPISGHVSLFWYQQALGQGPEFLTYFQNEAQLDKSGLPSDRFFAERPEGSVSTLKIQRTQQEDSAVYLCASSTRTGANEKLFFGSGTQLSVL.

This chain connects TRBV2 to TRBJ2-1; D gene ambiguous. Trimming pared 7 bases from V and 8 bases from J, leaving 15 bases between. The CDR3 has 13 residues. Germline loops: CDR1 SNHLY, CDR2 FYNNEI. CDR3 sequence: CASTAPFDYEQFF. The CDR3 coding sequence is TGTGCCAGCACGGCCCCCTTTGATTATGAGCAGTTCTTC.

This chain links TRBV30 with TRBJ2-7; TRBD1 agrees at 7 bases. CDR3 length: 13 residues. After removal of 0 bases from V and 2 bases from J, the junction contained 1 base not matched to a gene. CDR1 and CDR2 (germline): GTSNPN, SVGIG (reference sequence). The CDR3 DNA is TGTGCCTGGAGTGTACAGGGGACCTACGAGCAGTACTTC. Protein: CAWSVQGTYEQYF.

The chain combines TRBV20-1 with TRBJ2-7; no firm D call. Trimming removed 1 base at V and 2 bases at J, with 9 bases between. CDR1 is DFQATT, CDR2 SNEGSKA, per germline (reference sequence). The CDR3 consists of 13 residues. The CDR3 sequence: CSARVRLTYEQYF. The CDR3 nucleotides read TGCAGTGCTAGAGTCAGATTAACCTACGAGCAGTACTTC.

This clone has just a few counts. V and J are TRBV6-5 and TRBJ1-2; 9 bases fit TRBD1. CDR1 is MNHEY, CDR2 SVGAGI, per germline. The CDR3 has 15 residues. V was clipped by 0 bases and J by 7 bases; unmatched bases: 6. CDR3 DNA: TGTGCCAGCAGTTACTCAAATTTACAGGGGGCTGGCTACACCTTC. Its protein is CASSYSNLQGAGYTF.

The chain joins TRBV5-1 to TRBJ2-1; D remains unclear. Trimming shortened V by 3 bases and J by 3 bases, and 7 bases separated the two germline ends. CDR3 size: 13 residues. Germline CDR1 reads SGHRS; CDR2 reads YFSETQ. CDR3 in amino acids: CASSCRGYNEQFF. CDR3 DNA sequence: TGCGCCAGCAGCTGCCGTGGCTACAATGAGCAGTTCTTC.

To note about this clone: The junction departs from germline at one end; a sequencing error may be responsible. The chain couples TRBV6-1 to TRBJ1-1; D gene ambiguous. CDR3 length equals 13 residues. Germline CDR1 reads MNHNS; CDR2 reads SASEGT. CDR3 DNA: TGTGCCAGCAGTGATCCGCCTAGAGCTGAAGCTTTATTT. Residues: CASSDPPRAEALF.